This T cell receptor (beta chain) stems from a study of blood T cells in healthy people across ages. A word on this clonotype: Its target is not known.

Primed by a sample-barcoded 5' primer and a J-beta primer mix, a second PCR proceeded for about 7 to 12 cycles. One entry per CDR3 protein, called by TCRdb with MiXCR from the 5' RACE reads. The sample includes around 1,000,000 distinct CDR3 sequences, almost 25% of them seen just once. Whole-study findings and limits: Roughly linearly, TCR beta diversity per million T cells fell as age increased.

CDR3 size: 14 residues. Germline-derived CDR1 and CDR2 are SEHNR and FQNEAQ (reference sequence). The V segment lost 5 bases and the J segment 3 bases; nucleotides outside the gene matches: 3. These same data were also listed under a study on T cells of mothers and their children. Turning to that study: The second PCR used the M1S primer, and this primer added sample barcodes and 2-4 random nucleotides.

Sequenced sample: blood. The sequence was obtained from a girl between 2 and 10 years old in good health. This chain connects TRBV7-9 to TRBJ1-4, with TRBD1 identical over 7 bases. This CDR3 reads CASSTGQPNEKLFF. The CDR3 DNA reads TGTGCCAGCAGCACGGGACAGCCTAATGAAAAACTGTTTTTT.